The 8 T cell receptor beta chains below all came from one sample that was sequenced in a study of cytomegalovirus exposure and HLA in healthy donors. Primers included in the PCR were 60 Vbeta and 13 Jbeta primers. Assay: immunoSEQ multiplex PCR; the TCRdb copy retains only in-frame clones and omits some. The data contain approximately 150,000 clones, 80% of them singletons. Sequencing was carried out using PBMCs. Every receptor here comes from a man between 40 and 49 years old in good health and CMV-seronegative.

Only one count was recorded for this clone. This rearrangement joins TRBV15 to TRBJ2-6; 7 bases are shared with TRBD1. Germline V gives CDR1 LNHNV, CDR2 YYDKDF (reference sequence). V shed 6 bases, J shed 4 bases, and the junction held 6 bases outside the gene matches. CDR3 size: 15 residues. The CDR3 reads CATRRQGGGANVLTF. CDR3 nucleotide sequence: TGTGCCACCAGGAGACAGGGTGGCGGGGCCAACGTCCTGACTTTC.

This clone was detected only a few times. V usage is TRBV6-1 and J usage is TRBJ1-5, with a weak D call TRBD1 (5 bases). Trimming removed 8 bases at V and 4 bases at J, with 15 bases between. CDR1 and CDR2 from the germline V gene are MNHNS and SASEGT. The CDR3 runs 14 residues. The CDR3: CASQLSGSNQPQHF. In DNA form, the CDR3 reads TGTGCCAGCCAACTTTCAGGGTCGAATCAGCCCCAGCATTTT.

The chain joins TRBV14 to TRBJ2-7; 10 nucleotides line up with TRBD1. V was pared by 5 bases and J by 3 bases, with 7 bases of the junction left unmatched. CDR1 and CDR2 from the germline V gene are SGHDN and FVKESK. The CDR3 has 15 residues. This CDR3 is CASSETGTGVYEQYF. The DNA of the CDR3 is TGTGCCAGCAGCGAGACCGGGACAGGGGTCTACGAGCAGTACTTC. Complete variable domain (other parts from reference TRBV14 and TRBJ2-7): EAGVTQFPSHSVIEKGQTVTLRCDPISGHDNLYWYRRVMGKEIKFLLHFVKESKQDESGMPNNRFLAERTGGTYSTLKVQPAELEDSGVYFCASSETGTGVYEQYFGPGTRLTVT.

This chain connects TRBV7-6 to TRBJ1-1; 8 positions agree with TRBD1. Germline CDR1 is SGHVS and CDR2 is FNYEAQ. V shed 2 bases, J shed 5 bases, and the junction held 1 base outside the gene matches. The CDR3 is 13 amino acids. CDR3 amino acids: CASSLNRGTEAFF. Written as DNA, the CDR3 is TGTGCCAGCAGCTTAAACAGGGGGACTGAAGCTTTCTTT. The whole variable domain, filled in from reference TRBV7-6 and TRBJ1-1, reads GAGVSQSPRYKVTKRGQDVALRCDPISGHVSLYWYRQALGQGPEFLTYFNYEAQQDKSGLPNDRFSAERPEGSISTLTIQRTEQRDSAMYRCASSLNRGTEAFFGQGTRLTVV.

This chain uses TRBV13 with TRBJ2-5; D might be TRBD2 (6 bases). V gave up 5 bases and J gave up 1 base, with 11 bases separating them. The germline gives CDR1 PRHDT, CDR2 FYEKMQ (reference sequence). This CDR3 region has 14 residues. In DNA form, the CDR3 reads TGTGCCAGCAGCCCCCGGGACTTCCAAGAGACCCAGTACTTC. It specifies CASSPRDFQETQYF.

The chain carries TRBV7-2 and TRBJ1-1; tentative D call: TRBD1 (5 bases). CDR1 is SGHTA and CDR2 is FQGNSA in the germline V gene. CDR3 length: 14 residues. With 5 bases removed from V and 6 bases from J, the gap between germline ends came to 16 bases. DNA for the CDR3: TGTGCCAGCAGCCCCGGGACTCAAGTATCTGAAGCTTTCTTT. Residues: CASSPGTQVSEAFF.

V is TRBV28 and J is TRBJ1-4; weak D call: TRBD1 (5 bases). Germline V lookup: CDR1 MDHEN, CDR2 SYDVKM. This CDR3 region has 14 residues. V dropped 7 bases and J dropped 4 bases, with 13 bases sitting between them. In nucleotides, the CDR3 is TGTGCCAGCACTCTAGGGGCCATTAATGAAAAACTGTTTTTT. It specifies CASTLGAINEKLFF.

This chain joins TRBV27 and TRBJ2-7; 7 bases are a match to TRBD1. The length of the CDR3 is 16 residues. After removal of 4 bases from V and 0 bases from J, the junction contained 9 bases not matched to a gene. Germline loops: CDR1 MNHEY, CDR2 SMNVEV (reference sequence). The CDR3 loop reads CASSSWTTGSSYEQYF. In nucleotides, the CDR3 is TGTGCCAGCAGTTCCTGGACGACAGGGAGCTCCTACGAGCAGTACTTC.